A single sample gave rise to the 17 T cell receptor beta chains below, sequenced in a study of blood T cell repertoires in COVID-19. Assay used: immunoSEQ multiplex PCR; TCRdb lists only in-frame clones, some missing. The profile shows under 250,000 clones, about 88% of them singletons. The sample was peripheral blood. All receptors come from a man aged 35 to 55 with acute or convalescent COVID-19.

The chain recombines TRBV5-1 with TRBJ2-1, with 10 bases aligning to TRBD2. J lost 6 bases, V lost 0 bases, and 15 bases had no gene match. CDR1 is SGHRS and CDR2 is YFSETQ in the germline V gene. The CDR3 runs to 19 residues. This CDR3 is CASSLARRLAGPIGNEQFF. CDR3 bases: TGCGCCAGCAGCTTGGCCCGTCGACTAGCGGGTCCGATAGGCAATGAGCAGTTCTTC.

The J gene is TRBJ2-5, the V gene TRBV28; 8 positions match TRBD1. The CDR3 is 15 amino acids. Germline lookup yields CDR1 MDHEN and CDR2 SYDVKM. V was pared by 2 bases and J by 5 bases, with 7 bases of the junction left unmatched. CDR3 sequence reads: CASSLPRTGSETQYF. As DNA, the CDR3 is TGTGCCAGCAGTTTACCACGGACAGGGTCGGAGACCCAGTACTTC.

This clone has only a few counts. J is TRBJ2-1 and V is TRBV7-8, with a possible D match to TRBD2 (6 bases). Trimming took 5 bases from V and 10 from J, leaving 18 bases between them. CDR1 is SGHVS, CDR2 FQNEAQ, per germline. CDR3 length: 14 amino acids. The CDR3 loop reads CASSRDFGVREQFF. Here the CDR3 DNA reads TGTGCCAGCAGCCGGGACTTCGGGGTCAGGGAGCAGTTCTTC. The entire variable domain, with the rest obtained from reference TRBV7-8 and TRBJ2-1, is as follows: GAGVSQSPRYKVAKRGQDVALRCDPISGHVSLFWYQQALGQGPEFLTYFQNEAQLDKSGLPSDRFFAERPEGSVSTLKIQRTQQEDSAVYLCASSRDFGVREQFFGPGTRLTVL.

V is TRBV11-2 and J is TRBJ2-7; 8 positions match TRBD1. This CDR3 contains 16 residues. The V segment lost 1 base and the J segment 2 bases; nucleotides outside the gene matches: 7. The V gene's germline CDR1 is SGHAT and CDR2 FQNNGV. In DNA form, the CDR3 reads TGTGCCAGCAGCTTAGTAGCCGGGACAGGTACCTACGAGCAGTACTTC. It is translated as CASSLVAGTGTYEQYF.

This clone came up a few times. The chain has TRBV2 and TRBJ2-1; D might be TRBD2 (6 bases). Germline CDR1 SNHLY, CDR2 FYNNEI. CDR3 size: 15 residues. Trimming took 4 bases from V and 5 from J, leaving 15 bases between them. The CDR3 DNA is TGTGCCAGCAGTGGACGGGGGACCTTTAACAATGAGCAGTTCTTC. Protein sequence: CASSGRGTFNNEQFF.

On this clone: This specimen includes other DNA sequences encoding the same CDR3. J is TRBJ1-5 and V is TRBV19, with 7 bases identical to TRBD1. The CDR3 covers 14 residues. CDR1 is LNHDA and CDR2 is SQIVND in the germline V gene (reference sequence). Trimming at V came to 6 bases and at J to 2 bases, leaving 4 bases not matched to a gene. The CDR3 DNA sequence: TGTGCCAGTAGCGGTACAGGGGGCAATCAGCCCCAGCATTTT. Its translation is CASSGTGGNQPQHF.

J is TRBJ1-1 and V is TRBV19, with unresolved D. This CDR3 spans 13 amino acids. The ends were cut back, 5 bases at V and 1 base at J, with 8 bases in the middle. CDR1 is LNHDA, CDR2 SQIVND, per germline (reference sequence). CDR3 sequence: CASSGQTNTEAFF. DNA of the CDR3: TGTGCCAGTAGTGGGCAGACGAACACTGAAGCTTTCTTT.

The chain combines TRBV28 with TRBJ1-4; a possible D gene is TRBD1 (5 bases). The CDR3 length is 11 residues. V was pared by 8 bases and J by 8 bases, with 9 bases between. The germline CDR1 and CDR2 sequences are MDHEN and SYDVKM. DNA of the CDR3: TGTGCCAGCTCGAAGGGGGAAAAACTGTTTTTT. This gives the protein CASSKGEKLFF.

This clone was detected once. The genes are TRBV7-2 and TRBJ2-3, with 15 positions matching TRBD2. V lost 5 bases, J lost 4 bases, and 7 bases stayed unmatched. CDR1 and CDR2 from the germline V gene are SGHTA and FQGNSA. The CDR3 has 17 residues. As DNA, the CDR3 is TGTGCCAGCAGCACCGGACTAGCGGGAGGGCCGGCAGATACGCAGTATTTT. It is translated as CASSTGLAGGPADTQYF.

This chain uses TRBV27 with TRBJ1-4; D possibly corresponds to TRBD1 (5 bases). With 6 bases removed from V and 4 bases from J, the gap between germline ends came to 15 bases. CDR1 is MNHEY, CDR2 SMNVEV, per germline (reference sequence). This CDR3 region has 15 residues. The CDR3 nucleotides are TGTGCCAGCAGCGGAATGGGGCCCTATAATGAAAAACTGTTTTTT. Translated, it gives CASSGMGPYNEKLFF.

The chain is built from TRBV10-1 and TRBJ2-2, with a tentative D call TRBD1 (5 bases). V lost 3 bases to trimming and J lost 5 bases, with 10 bases between them. Germline CDR1 is WNHNN and CDR2 is SYGVQD (reference sequence). This CDR3 is built from 14 residues. The CDR3 is CASSDYGATGELFF. The CDR3 nucleotides are TGCGCCAGCAGTGACTATGGGGCTACCGGGGAGCTGTTTTTT.

The chain employs TRBV9 and TRBJ2-1, with 11 bases lining up with TRBD2. The CDR3 runs to 18 residues. Losses at the gene ends were 3 bases for V and 4 bases for J; bases not matched to a gene: 12. Germline values: CDR1 SGDLS, CDR2 YYNGEE. DNA of the CDR3: TGTGCCAGCAGCGACAACTTAGCGGGAGGGCCGGGGTACAATGAGCAGTTCTTC. This codes for CASSDNLAGGPGYNEQFF.

The genes are TRBV6-2 or TRBV6-3 and TRBJ2-1, with D possibly TRBD1 on 6 matching bases. V was pared by 2 bases and J by 0 bases, with 23 bases between. The CDR3 spans 20 residues. In germline, CDR1 is MNHEY, CDR2 SVGEGT. The CDR3 sequence: CASSYPRDTLPVSSYNEQFF. DNA for the CDR3: TGTGCCAGCAGTTACCCACGGGACACTCTACCCGTGAGCTCCTACAATGAGCAGTTCTTC.

This rearrangement joins TRBV4-1 to TRBJ1-4; D uncertain. V was cut by 0 bases and J by 4 bases, with 9 bases left in between. The V gene's germline CDR1 is MGHRA and CDR2 YSYEKL. The CDR3 length is 15 residues. The CDR3 DNA reads as TGCGCCAGCAGCCAAGAGTCGGGGTTTAATGAAAAACTGTTTTTT. Protein: CASSQESGFNEKLFF.

CDR3 amino acids: CAWGTGGHEKLFF. DNA for the CDR3: TGTGCCTGGGGGACAGGGGGTCATGAAAAACTGTTTTTT. V usage is TRBV30 and J usage is TRBJ1-4; 11 bases agree with TRBD1. Germline assignment: CDR1 GTSNPN and CDR2 SVGIG (reference sequence). This CDR3 comprises 13 residues. V trimming: 5 bases; J trimming: 6 bases; junction bases outside the gene matches: 2.

The V call is TRBV27, the J call TRBJ2-7; D remains ambiguous. CDR3 size: 14 residues. Looked up from germline, CDR1 is MNHEY and CDR2 is SMNVEV (reference sequence). Trimming took off 5 bases at V and 5 bases at J, with 16 bases between the two ends. The CDR3 DNA reads as TGTGCCAGCAGTCCCGATGGGCACCCTAACGAGCAGTACTTC. This gives the protein CASSPDGHPNEQYF.

The chain couples TRBV7-9 to TRBJ1-1; D is undetermined. With 1 base removed from V and 1 base from J, the gap between germline ends came to 7 bases. Germline assignment: CDR1 SEHNR and CDR2 FQNEAQ (reference sequence). The CDR3 sequence is 14 residues long. The CDR3: CASSLEAGNTEAFF. The CDR3 DNA sequence: TGTGCCAGCAGCTTAGAGGCAGGGAACACTGAAGCTTTCTTT.